This T cell receptor (beta chain) comes out of a study of T cells in Graves' hyperthyroidism and ophthalmopathy. CDR1 is MNHNS and CDR2 is SASEGT in the germline V gene. V dropped 11 bases and J dropped 3 bases, with 10 bases sitting between them. The CDR3 has 11 amino acids. Researchers took RNA transcripts and amplified the TCR beta CDR3 regions from them. HTBI primers were used for first-round RT-PCR of the TCR CDR3. Each CDR3 protein gets one entry after TCRdb re-called the multiplex PCR reads with MiXCR. The sample shows some 500,000 distinct CDR3 sequences, around 24% of them seen only once. The cohort's ophthalmopathy patients, a group with duration under 3 months, had a Clinical Activity Score of at least 3 and a NOSPECS grade of at least 4. Those patients with uncontrolled infection, other autoimmune disease, pregnancy or lactation were excluded. Diagnostic assessment was based on clinical symptoms, serum thyroxine and TRAb, thyroid ultrasound and orbital computed tomography.

The chain employs TRBV6-1 and TRBJ1-1, with D unclear. This TCR derives from a woman between 25 and 40 years old with Graves' ophthalmopathy. Sequences were obtained from blood. The CDR3 nucleotides are TGTGCCTCCCGGTGGGACACTGAAGCTTTCTTT. It specifies CASRWDTEAFF.